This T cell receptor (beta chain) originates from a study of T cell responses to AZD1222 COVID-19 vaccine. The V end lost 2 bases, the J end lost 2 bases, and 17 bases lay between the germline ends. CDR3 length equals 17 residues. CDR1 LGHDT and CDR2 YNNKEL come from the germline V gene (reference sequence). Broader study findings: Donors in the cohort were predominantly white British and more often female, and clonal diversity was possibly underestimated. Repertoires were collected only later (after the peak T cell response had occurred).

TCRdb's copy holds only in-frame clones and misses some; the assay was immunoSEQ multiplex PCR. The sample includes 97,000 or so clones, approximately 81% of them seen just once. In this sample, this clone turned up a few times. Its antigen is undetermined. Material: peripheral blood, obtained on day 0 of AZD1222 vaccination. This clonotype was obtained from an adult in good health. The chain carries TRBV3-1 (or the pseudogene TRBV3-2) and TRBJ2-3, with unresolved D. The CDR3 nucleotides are TGTGCCAGCAGCCAACATCTCGTGGCTGTTAACACAGATACGCAGTATTTT. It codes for CASSQHLVAVNTDTQYF.